What follows describes a single T cell receptor (beta chain). Its target is not known. These data come from a study of cytomegalovirus exposure and HLA in healthy donors. Turning to the study itself: Out of fewer than 500 genotyped donors, about 80% belonged to the Caucasian-associated ancestry cluster.

With 60 Vbeta and 13 Jbeta primers, the PCR was carried out. Profiling relied on immunoSEQ multiplex PCR, and the TCRdb table lists in-frame clones only, not all of them. The data contain 90,000 to 100,000 clones, around 10% of them singletons. In germline, CDR1 is SEHNR, CDR2 FQNEAQ (reference sequence). Deletions cut 6 bases from V and 2 bases from J, with 8 bases between. The CDR3 covers 13 residues. General observations from the study: The authors listed 180 or so TCR beta chains as cytomegalovirus-associated. A later analysis showed TCR association rates differing by HLA locus, peaking at DRB1 and lowest at HLA-C. The HLA-A and HLA-B alleles of most subjects were reportedly predicted accurately from TCR beta sequences.

The chain uses TRBV7-9 and TRBJ2-1; D is possibly TRBD1 (5 bases). The source of this sequence is a man aged 50-59 years in good health and CMV-seropositive. The specimen was PBMCs. The CDR3 DNA reads as TGTGCCAGCAGTCGGACAACCTACAATGAGCAGTTCTTC. Protein product: CASSRTTYNEQFF.